These 3 T cell receptor beta chains were sequenced from one sample in a study of CD8+ T cells in alopecia areata. cDNA serving as the sequencing template came from extracted, reverse transcribed RNA. The data were produced by immunoSEQ multiplex PCR, yet TCRdb's version contains in-frame clones alone and is incomplete. This table has some 130,000 clones, 49% appearing once. Sequenced here: CD8+ T cells sorted from blood, sampled at week 0. The receptors here all came from a human donor with alopecia areata.

This clone was found once. This chain connects TRBV29-1 to TRBJ2-2; D is possibly TRBD1 (6 bases). Per germline, CDR1 SQVTM and CDR2 ANQGSEA. Trimming removed 6 bases from V and 0 bases from J, with 32 bases in between. CDR3 length equals 21 residues. The CDR3 loop is CSVSGTTLDGSLKSNTGELFF. The CDR3 coding sequence is TGCAGCGTATCCGGGACAACCCTCGATGGGTCCCTTAAATCGAACACCGGGGAGCTGTTTTTT.

This clone has a handful of counts. The CDR3 here is CASSSQQGNTIYF. DNA for the CDR3: TGTGCCAGCAGTAGCCAACAAGGAAACACCATATATTTT. The chain employs TRBV27 and TRBJ1-3; D not certain. Germline CDR1 reads MNHEY; CDR2 reads SMNVEV (reference sequence). The germline V and J ends were trimmed by 5 bases and 4 bases, with 9 bases remaining between them. The CDR3 consists of 13 residues.

Concerning this clone itself: An end of the junction differs from the germline gene, which may be a read error. The J gene is TRBJ2-7, the V gene TRBV27; no reliable D call. Germline CDR1 reads MNHEY; CDR2 reads SMNVEV (reference sequence). The CDR3 runs 13 residues. The CDR3 sequence is CASSLGGSHEQYF. As DNA, the CDR3 is TGTGCCAGCAGTTTAGGTGGCTCCCACGAGCAGTACTTC.